These 2 T cell receptor beta chains were all obtained from the same sample, sequenced in a study of neurological immune-mediated disorders. TCRdb recomputed calls from the 5' RACE reads with MiXCR, one row per CDR3 protein. Among around 30,000 distinct CDR3 sequences listed, around 1.5% were seen once. The sample taken for sequencing was PBMCs. Receptors were obtained from a woman in her twenties or thirties with multiple sclerosis.

There are many counts of this clonotype. The CDR3 nucleotides read TGTGCCAGCAGCTCTGATAGCAATCAGCCCCAGCATTTT. Protein product: CASSSDSNQPQHF. The genes are TRBV7-8 and TRBJ1-5; D ambiguous. Trimming cost V 4 bases and J 0 bases, with 4 bases left between them. The CDR3 covers 13 residues. Germline assignment: CDR1 SGHVS and CDR2 FQNEAQ.

The V and J genes are TRBV3-1 and TRBJ1-4, with 11 bases lining up with TRBD1. Per germline, CDR1 LGHDT and CDR2 YNNKEL (reference sequence). The CDR3 totals 16 residues. With 5 bases clipped from V and 2 bases from J, the junction kept 4 bases outside the gene matches. The CDR3 DNA is TGTGCCAGCAGCAGGACAGGGGGCTCGACTAATGAAAAACTGTTTTTT. Its translation is CASSRTGGSTNEKLFF.